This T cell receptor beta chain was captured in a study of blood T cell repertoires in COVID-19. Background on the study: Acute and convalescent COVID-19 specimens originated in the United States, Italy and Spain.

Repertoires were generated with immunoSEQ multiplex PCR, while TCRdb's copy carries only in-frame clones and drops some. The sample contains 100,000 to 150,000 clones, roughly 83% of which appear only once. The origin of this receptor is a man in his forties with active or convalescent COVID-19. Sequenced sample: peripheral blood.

The CDR3 here is CASSQALVADIGYTF. The CDR3 coding sequence is TGTGCCAGCAGCCAAGCTCTAGTGGCGGATATCGGCTACACCTTC. V gene TRBV3-1 (or the pseudogene TRBV3-2) combines with J gene TRBJ1-2; D is uncertain. Trimming removed 1 base at V and 8 bases at J, with 17 bases between. Germline V gene data show CDR1 as LGHDT and CDR2 as YNNKEL (reference sequence). This CDR3 has 15 amino acids.